This paragraph covers one TCR beta chain sequence. The sample originates from a study of blood T cell repertoires in COVID-19. Study information: From the United States, Italy and Spain came samples of acute and convalescent COVID-19.

In the original analysis: Quantification of nucleated cells was approximated via reference gene primer amplification. Measured with immunoSEQ multiplex PCR; TCRdb has only the in-frame clones, and not every one. That table gives V, J and clone size, and the DNA gave D and trimming. The data show about 280,000 clones, around 88% seen once. Germline CDR1 reads MNHEY; CDR2 reads SMNVEV (reference sequence). The V gene lost 6 bases and the J gene lost 1 base, with 7 bases spanning the gap. The CDR3 totals 13 residues. The chain links TRBV27 to TRBJ2-1; D gene ambiguous. Specimen: peripheral blood. The sequence was obtained from a woman between 25 and 40 years old who had recovered from COVID-19. Here the CDR3 reads CASRARSYNEQFF. CDR3 bases: TGTGCCAGCAGAGCAAGATCCTACAATGAGCAGTTCTTC.